The 12 T cell receptor beta chains below come from one sample, sequenced in a study of cytomegalovirus exposure and HLA in healthy donors. This PCR relied on a set of 60 Vbeta primers and 13 Jbeta primers. The assay was immunoSEQ multiplex PCR, and TCRdb's table has in-frame clones only and misses some. The data contain roughly 150,000 clones, approximately 70% of them singletons. What was sequenced was PBMCs. The receptor source for this set is a human donor in good health.

The chain links TRBV9 to TRBJ2-1, with D tentatively TRBD2 (6 bases). Germline V gene lookup returns CDR1 SGDLS and CDR2 YYNGEE. V was shortened by 0 bases and J by 4 bases, with 14 bases between the two germline ends. The CDR3 consists of 16 residues. As DNA, the CDR3 is TGTGCCAGCAGCGTAGAGGGAACGGGGGTTTACAATGAGCAGTTCTTC. Translation gives CASSVEGTGVYNEQFF. Full variable domain (remainder filled in from reference TRBV9 and TRBJ2-1): DSGVTQTPKHLITATGQRVTLRCSPRSGDLSVYWYQQSLDQGLQFLIQYYNGEERAKGNILERFSAQQFPDLHSELNLSSLELGDSALYFCASSVEGTGVYNEQFFGPGTRLTVL.

This clone was found a few times. The V gene is TRBV19, the J gene TRBJ2-7; perhaps TRBD2 as D (6 bases). Trimming took off 3 bases at V and 5 bases at J, with 17 bases between the two ends. This CDR3 is built from 15 residues. Per the germline V gene, CDR1 is LNHDA and CDR2 is SQIVND (reference sequence). The CDR3: CASSMKRTILDEQYF. The CDR3 nucleotides are TGTGCCAGTAGTATGAAGAGGACTATCTTGGACGAGCAGTACTTC.

V gene TRBV5-6 combines with J gene TRBJ2-7, with unresolved D. Trimming removed 10 bases from V and 6 bases from J, with 14 bases in between. CDR3 length: 11 amino acids. Germline lookup yields CDR1 SGHDT and CDR2 YYEEEE. CDR3 protein: CALRPGTEQYF. In nucleotides, the CDR3 is TGTGCCTTGCGACCGGGTACCGAGCAGTACTTC.

This clone showed up just a few times. The V and J genes are TRBV4-1 and TRBJ1-2; TRBD1 agrees at 8 bases. V shed 6 bases, J shed 3 bases, and the junction held 12 bases outside the gene matches. Looked up from germline, CDR1 is MGHRA and CDR2 is YSYEKL. CDR3 length: 16 residues. CDR3 residues: CASRNPGGAGDYGYTF. CDR3 nucleotides: TGCGCCAGCAGAAATCCAGGGGGCGCAGGGGACTATGGCTACACCTTC.

The gene calls are TRBV19 and TRBJ1-2; D gene unclear. This CDR3 comprises 14 residues. Germline values: CDR1 LNHDA, CDR2 SQIVND (reference sequence). V lost 9 bases and J lost 4, with 18 bases in between. CDR3 protein: CASVFNGVSYGYTF. CDR3 DNA sequence: TGTGCCAGCGTTTTTAACGGGGTCAGCTATGGCTACACCTTC.

The rearrangement uses TRBV11-3 and TRBJ2-7, with 7 positions matching TRBD1. Trimming cost V 4 bases and J 2 bases; bases outside gene matches: 8. The CDR3 consists of 15 residues. Looked up from germline, CDR1 is SGHNT and CDR2 is YENEEA. The CDR3 region has the DNA TGTGCCAGCAGCTCCCAGACAGGGAATACCTACGAGCAGTACTTC. Translation: CASSSQTGNTYEQYF.

CDR3 nucleotide sequence: TGTGCCAGCAGCCCGCGGCTACAGGGGGCAGAGGGCTACACCTTC. Its protein is CASSPRLQGAEGYTF. The V gene is TRBV7-2, the J gene TRBJ1-2; 9 bases align to TRBD1. Germline V lookup: CDR1 SGHTA, CDR2 FQGNSA. This CDR3 comprises 15 residues. Losses at the gene ends were 5 bases for V and 8 bases for J; bases not matched to a gene: 12.

This chain connects TRBV28 to TRBJ2-7; D unresolved. CDR3 length: 12 residues. Deletions cut 2 bases from V and 4 bases from J, with 6 bases between. Germline CDR1 MDHEN, CDR2 SYDVKM. The DNA for the CDR3 is TGTGCCAGCAGTTTACAGGTATACGAGCAGTACTTC. It yields the protein CASSLQVYEQYF. Full variable domain (outside the CDR3, taken from reference TRBV28 and TRBJ2-7): DVKVTQSSRYLVKRTGEKVFLECVQDMDHENMFWYRQDPGLGLRLIYFSYDVKMKEKGDIPEGYSVSREKKERFSLILESASTNQTSMYLCASSLQVYEQYFGPGTRLTVT.

The rearrangement joins TRBV7-9 to TRBJ2-5, with D maybe TRBD2 (6 bases). The CDR3 covers 14 residues. Germline values: CDR1 SEHNR, CDR2 FQNEAQ (reference sequence). Trimming stripped 1 base from V and 3 bases from J, with 9 bases between. The CDR3 bases are TGTGCCAGCAGCTTAGTACTAGCTAAAGAGACCCAGTACTTC. Residues: CASSLVLAKETQYF.

V and J are TRBV7-2 and TRBJ2-3; D is possibly TRBD2 (6 bases). V was shortened by 5 bases and J by 9 bases, with 21 bases between the two germline ends. Germline V gene sequence: CDR1 SGHTA, CDR2 FQGNSA. The CDR3 has 15 amino acids. CDR3 residues: CASSVSGTGVGTQYF. The CDR3 DNA reads as TGTGCCAGCAGCGTGTCCGGGACTGGGGTAGGGACGCAGTATTTT.

This clone appeared a few times. This sequence joins TRBV2 and TRBJ2-5, with TRBD2 matching over 11 bases. Germline lookup yields CDR1 SNHLY and CDR2 FYNNEI. Germline trimming cut 1 base from V and 4 bases from J; bases unmatched to any gene: 5. The CDR3 runs 16 residues. The CDR3 here is CASSEEGGLAGETQYF. DNA of the CDR3: TGTGCCAGCAGTGAAGAAGGAGGACTAGCGGGAGAGACCCAGTACTTC.

In this sample, this clone turned up a few times. The V gene is TRBV5-3, the J gene TRBJ1-4, with TRBD1 matching over 7 bases. TRBV5-3 falls under the ORF class, with uncertain function. The CDR3 spans 16 residues. With V trimmed by 4 bases and J by 0 bases, 6 bases remained unmatched. The CDR3 sequence: CARSRGHTATNEKLFF. The CDR3 DNA follows: TGTGCCAGAAGCAGGGGGCACACTGCAACTAATGAAAAACTGTTTTTT.